Listed below are T cell receptor beta chains from one sample, sequenced in a study of T-cell reconstitution after alpha-beta-depleted transplantation in children. TCRdb called the PCR reads again in MiXCR, with one record for every CDR3 protein. This sample carries more than 400,000 distinct CDR3 sequences, more than 9.5% of them seen once, and the ten largest clones take approximately 14%. The sequencing used PBMCs, mostly from graft donor cells, collected 180 days after TCRalphabeta/CD19-depleted stem cell transplant. The receptors here all came from a female patient between 2 and 15 years old who had a stem cell transplant for aplastic anemia, so the T cells may come from the graft donor. CDR3s include the opening cysteine and the closing phenylalanine or tryptophan. A D gene is named only where the DNA matches it firmly.

CDR3 length	D gene	V gene	J gene	CDR3 protein
13	.	TRBV25-1	TRBJ2-2	CASRGYNTGELFF
15	TRBD2	TRBV4-1	TRBJ2-3	CASSQTGLLTDTQYF
13	.	TRBV20-1	TRBJ2-1	CSARIGAYNEQFF
13	.	TRBV7-2	TRBJ1-4	CASSLVANEKLFF
18	TRBD1	TRBV12-5	TRBJ1-1	CASGWTIRDRDNNTEAFF
17	.	TRBV2	TRBJ2-2	CASSGGLSGANTGELFF
17	.	TRBV21-1	TRBJ1-2	CASSNSGRDRESGGYTF
16	.	TRBV20-1	TRBJ2-1	CSASSGLAVSYNEQFF
16	.	TRBV7-9	TRBJ2-1	CASSLPRGGAPNEQFF
15	TRBD2	TRBV7-2	TRBJ2-1	CASSLLAGGASEQFF
15	.	TRBV6-1	TRBJ2-7	CASSDLSSATYEQYF
16	TRBD1	TRBV28	TRBJ2-1	CASSQSGTGRGRVGFF
14	.	TRBV5-6	TRBJ2-7	CASSLKGVSYEQYF
20	.	TRBV6-2/TRBV6-3	TRBJ2-1	CASSRPTATRLAPLHNEQFF
14	.	TRBV14	TRBJ1-2	CASSPNRANYGYTF